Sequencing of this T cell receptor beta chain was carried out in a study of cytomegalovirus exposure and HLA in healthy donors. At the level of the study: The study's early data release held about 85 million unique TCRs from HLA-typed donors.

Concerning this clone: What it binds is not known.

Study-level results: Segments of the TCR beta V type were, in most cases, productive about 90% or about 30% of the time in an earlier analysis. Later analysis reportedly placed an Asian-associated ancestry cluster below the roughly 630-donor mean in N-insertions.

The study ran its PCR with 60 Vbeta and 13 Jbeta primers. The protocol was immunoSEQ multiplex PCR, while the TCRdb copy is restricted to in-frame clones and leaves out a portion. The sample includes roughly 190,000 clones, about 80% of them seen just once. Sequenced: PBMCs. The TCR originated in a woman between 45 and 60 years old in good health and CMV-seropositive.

CDR3 sequence: CAWSVPGNNQPQHF. In nucleotides, the CDR3 is TGTGCCTGGAGTGTACCGGGAAACAATCAGCCCCAGCATTTT. This chain joins TRBV30 and TRBJ1-5; no clear D. V shed 0 bases and J shed 3 bases, with 9 bases lying between them. There are 14 residues in the CDR3. Germline lookup yields CDR1 GTSNPN and CDR2 SVGIG (reference sequence).